This TCR beta chain originates from a study of cytomegalovirus exposure and HLA in healthy donors (dated by TCRdb to the late 2010s). Broadly, across the study: An earlier analysis of fewer than 750 of the donors reported 276 Gb of sequence data and roughly 120 million unique TCR beta sequences obtained from 150 million to 200 million T cells. An early release covering roughly 600 HLA-typed donors comprised roughly 300 gigabases of sequencing data and tens of millions of unique TCR sequences. Of the roughly 410 genotyped donors, 81% were placed in the genetic ancestry cluster associated with self-reported Caucasian donors. The study was designed to test whether signatures of past pathogen exposure could be identified by cataloging public T cell receptors. Using immunosequencing, the study profiled T cell repertoires from 666 subjects and related those repertoires to cytomegalovirus serostatus. In addition to the first cohort of around 670 subjects, a separate validation cohort of approximately 120 different subjects was used. The study combined high-throughput TCR immunosequencing, statistical association of individual TCRs with disease status, and machine learning to predict cytomegalovirus infection status. A later analysis re-analyzed previously published TCR beta repertoires from about 600 donors and added high-resolution HLA genotyping to study TCR occurrence patterns. In the later analysis, no new phenotypic data were used to find candidate immune exposures; instead, reliance was placed on TCR beta sequences and their occurrence across donors. To decide whether each TCR beta V gene segment behaved as functional or pseudogenic, an earlier analysis of 587 of the donors relied on high-throughput TCR beta sequencing. Donor age, sex, ethnicity and CMV serostatus were compiled alongside the repertoire data. Genome-wide SNP genotypes for about three fifths of the 666 donors were used in a later genetic analysis, which treated that subset as a discovery cohort. Every discovery cohort repertoire had been produced on one sequencing platform. Both class I and class II loci were covered by HLA typing, at four-digit resolution. Typing coverage differed by locus: A, B, C, DRB1 and DQB1 were typed in about 620-630 donors, DQA1 in about 500, DPA1 in nearly 610, and DPB1 in just under 490. A few DR-DQ haplotypes were treated as single units for association and clustering because of strong linkage in the cohort. On average, about 240,000 unique TCR beta nucleotide sequences were sequenced per donor among more than 350 genotyped donors of the cohort, with roughly a sixth of those sequences being non-productive. The full study reports these points: Three of the identified cytomegalovirus-associated TCR beta chains were confirmed in vitro to be specific for cytomegalovirus antigens. The only immune exposure information available for the cohort was CMV serostatus. Most TCR sequences were seen in very few donors, while some public TCRs were found in many individuals. Sequencing depth was assumed to be roughly uniform across donors in the presence/absence analyses, though that assumption may not hold. When HLA alleles, especially DR and DQ, strongly co-occurred, TCR associations were difficult to assign to individual alleles. A later analysis associated 15,000 to 20,000 TCR beta sequences with specific HLA alleles at a false discovery rate of 0.05. Correlated functional status among segregating V segments might reflect linkage disequilibrium, but an unknown experimental factor could not be ruled out. In a later analysis, several top co-occurrence clusters were reported to appear linked to parvovirus B19, influenza, CMV and Epstein-Barr virus. V-gene and J-gene trimming of TCR beta chains was associated with a missense DCLRE1C variant in a later genetic analysis, and the association was replicated in an independent cohort. In both the original and validation cohorts, the classifier was reported to diagnose cytomegalovirus status with high specificity and sensitivity. In a later analysis, HLA-associated TCR beta chains showed more clonal expansion and lower generation probabilities than non-associated chains that were equally common. A further reported finding was that TCR beta sequences accurately predicted the HLA-A and HLA-B alleles for most subjects in the first cohort. The earlier analysis of around 600 of the donors excluded 15 to 20 rarely observed V segments, including chromosome 9 orphons, because counts were too low. In this cohort, only TCR beta chains were sequenced, and detectable features were limited by the absence of alpha or paired-chain data. In the study, 150 to 200 TCR beta chains were listed as associated with cytomegalovirus. According to a later analysis, most CMV-associated TCR beta chains appeared to be HLA-restricted, and the HLA associations seemed to be driven largely by CMV exposure. A group of highly shared sequence variants was considered likely to be a technical artifact of the sequencing pipeline. The 87-base-pair reads could not distinguish some IMGT-functional V segments, including TRBV6-2 and TRBV6-3, so those segments were excluded. An earlier analysis of roughly 570 of the donors showed that most TCR beta V segments appeared in productive rearrangements either about 87% or about 30% of the time, which broadly matched IMGT annotations. According to the authors, the approach could potentially be generalized to other disease states and immunological phenotypes. According to a later analysis, TCR association rates differed among HLA loci, with DRB1 alleles showing the most associated TCRs and HLA-C alleles showing the fewest. According to a later genetic analysis, donors in an Asian-associated ancestry cluster had fewer N-insertions in productive TCRs than the roughly 700-donor mean. Because some donors lacked HLA typing at each locus, the association tests relied only on the typed subset.

A remark on this clone: Its binding antigen is unknown.

The library was prepared using the immunoSEQ multiplex PCR assay. For the multiplex PCR, a mixture combining 60 forward primers for TCR Vbeta segments and 13 reverse primers for TCR Jbeta segments was used. Amplification of the CDR3 region of rearranged TCR beta genes was performed with a multiplex PCR assay on genomic DNA. The Illumina HiSeq System was used to sequence the amplified TCR beta libraries as 87-base-pair reads. The published analysis was carried out like this. A later analysis counted about 82 million unique TCR beta chains across the 690 or so repertoires, and approximately 11 million of these chains were shared by at least two donors. Raw reads were error-corrected and collapsed into unique sequences with a nearest-neighbor algorithm that merged closely related sequences to remove PCR and sequencing errors. V, D and J gene segments were assigned by aligning CDR3 sequences to IMGT reference sequences. For a sequence to be retained, a match of at least six nucleotides to both a V gene segment and a J gene segment was required. Rearrangements were called productive when the CDR3 lacked stop codons and stayed in frame with V and J; all others were non-productive. Following IMGT convention, CDR3 was defined as the stretch from the second conserved V-encoded cysteine up to the conserved J-encoded phenylalanine. The earlier analysis of 587 of the donors excluded sequences that lacked an unambiguous match to a single V gene segment. An earlier analysis of 587 of the donors classified V segments as functional when productive rearrangements were above 56.7% and as segregating when the standard deviation between donors was above 5%. To diagnose cytomegalovirus status from the catalog of TCR beta chain sequences, a statistical classification framework was built. V and J gene assignment, in a later analysis, came from comparing TCR nucleotide sequences with IMGT/GENE-DB human TR gene sequences. Using the TCRdist pipeline, a later analysis assigned CDR3 sequences along with most-parsimonious VDJ recombination scenarios. A later analysis defined each TCR beta chain by its CDR3 amino acid sequence plus V-gene family, and excluded reads lacking a unique V-gene family. In a later analysis, approximately 640 highly shared, low-generation-probability nucleotide sequences were removed to address suspected cross-contamination and a sequencing artifact. In a later analysis, a clonal expansion index was calculated for each public chain from normalized within-repertoire ranks of inferred template counts. In a later analysis, generation probabilities were computed using a VDJ recombination model fitted to out-of-frame rearrangements, and the results were checked against IGoR. In a later analysis, hypergeometric tests were used to score TCR-TCR, TCR-HLA and TCR-CMV co-occurrence, with a repertoire-size bias correction applied to TCR pairs. To estimate false discovery rates, a later analysis permuted the HLA or CMV assignments 20 times. A later analysis grouped co-occurring TCRs with DBSCAN, adding TCRdist sequence similarity when clustering within HLA-allele-positive subsets. Repertoires with fewer than 30,000 or more than 120,000 public chains, plus five repertoires with anomalous nucleotide sharing, were excluded from co-occurrence clustering. Held by TCRdb, this immuneACCESS table contains in-frame sequences only and omits some clones. Under half of the omission traces to an unresolved V gene where checked; the cause of the rest is unknown. Clonal size and the V and J genes are those of that table, whereas D and trimming came from the DNA. This sample's listing comprises fewer than 35,000 clones. The ten largest clones add up to approximately 4.8% of the sample.

Reading the germline V gene gives CDR1 SGHVS and CDR2 FNYEAQ. From its cysteine to its phenylalanine, the CDR3 spans 15 amino acids. CDR3 DNA only is kept here, 45 bases in frame from base 1. Trimming accounts for 1 base at V and 11 bases at J, while the number of junction bases matched to no gene is 11. The cohort comprised under 700 healthy bone marrow donors. Cohort members were all nominally healthy when sampled, although unrecorded immune exposures were likely present. The donor was CMV seronegative and was included in the group of a few hundred seronegative cohort members. A peripheral blood sample was collected from each donor, and TCR beta sequencing was performed on peripheral blood mononuclear cells. The Qiagen DNeasy Blood Extraction Kit was used to extract genomic DNA from the blood cell samples.

This receptor chain uses TRBV7-6 and TRBJ1-3; 7 of the junction bases match TRBD1. Source material: PBMCs. This receptor was taken from a female donor in good health and CMV-seronegative. The CDR3 protein: CASSLVGTDLFSIYF. The nucleotide sequence is given as TGTGCCAGCAGCTTAGTTGGGACAGATCTCTTTTCCATATATTTT.